This T cell receptor (beta chain) comes out of a study of neurological immune-mediated disorders. This clonotype came up many times. Antigen specificity is unknown. Whole-study results and caveats: No CDR3 amino acid sequences were shared by expanded clones across subjects, suggesting private repertoires in all groups.

The authors produced cDNA by 5'RACE using 10-nucleotide random UMIs. Every sequencing run generated over 170 million TCR-beta sequences from 15-18 subjects. TCRdb passed the 5' RACE reads through MiXCR, listing each CDR3 protein once. This sample carries approximately 37,000 distinct CDR3 sequences, 12% to 15% of them seen once, and the ten largest clones take about a quarter. V was shortened by 2 bases and J by 4 bases, with 10 bases between the two germline ends. This CDR3 has 13 amino acids. Germline assignment: CDR1 SGHRS and CDR2 YFSETQ. Unsorted libraries were derived from 2 million PBMCs stored at -80 C.

Sequences were obtained from PBMCs. V usage is TRBV5-1 and J usage is TRBJ2-7; D is unresolved. The TCR sequence derives from a woman aged 45-59 years with HTLV-1-associated myelopathy (HAM/TSP). The DNA of the CDR3 is TGCGCCAGCAGCTTCGGCAGAGGATACGAGCAGTACTTC. It translates to CASSFGRGYEQYF.